The clone carrying this T cell receptor (beta chain) was detected only a few times. The CDR3 consists of 14 residues. Germline CDR1 reads KGHSH; CDR2 reads LQKENI. With 5 bases removed from V and 11 bases from J, the gap between germline ends came to 19 bases. TCRdb itself ran the 5' RACE reads through MiXCR, one entry per CDR3 protein. The sample contains tens of thousands of distinct CDR3 sequences, 25% to 35% of which appear only once. The sample taken for sequencing was naive CD4+ T cells sorted from blood. Subset meaning: naive CD4+ T cells, CD4+CD45RA+CD25-. The TCR was taken from a female donor with breast cancer. J is TRBJ1-5 and V is TRBV18, with D maybe TRBD1 (6 bases). The CDR3, as DNA: TGTGCCAGCTCAGCCGTTAGGGGGGACGAGGCCCAGCATTTT. This gives the protein CASSAVRGDEAQHF. Looking up the rest from reference TRBV18 and TRBJ1-5 gives the full variable domain: NAGVMQNPRHLVRRRGQEARLRCSPMKGHSHVYWYRQLPEEGLKFMVYLQKENIIDESGMPKERFSAEFPKEGPSILRIQQVVRGDSAAYFCASSAVRGDEAQHFGDGTRLSIL.